This TCR beta chain is drawn from a study of blood T cells in healthy people across ages. The trim removed 3 bases at V and 2 bases at J, leaving 8 bases unmatched. The CDR3 sequence is 16 residues long. Germline CDR1 is LNHNV and CDR2 is YYDKDF (reference sequence). Sample-barcoded 5' priming and a J-beta primer mix drove a second PCR of about 6 to 12 cycles. TCRdb reanalysed the 5' RACE reads using MiXCR and keeps one entry per CDR3 protein. The repertoire holds about 1.6 million distinct CDR3 sequences, with around 35% as singletons. This receptor was identified in a woman younger than 45 in good health. The sequencing sample was made of blood. The chain joins TRBV15 to TRBJ1-2, with 8 positions matching TRBD1. The CDR3 protein is CATSSLRQGRNYGYTF. Written as DNA, the CDR3 is TGTGCCACCAGCAGCCTGAGACAGGGGAGGAACTATGGCTACACCTTC. The whole variable domain, filled in from reference TRBV15 and TRBJ1-2, reads DAMVIQNPRYQVTQFGKPVTLSCSQTLNHNVMYWYQQKSSQAPKLLFHYYDKDFNNEADTPDNFQSRRPNTSFCFLDIRSPGLGDTAMYLCATSSLRQGRNYGYTFGSGTRLTVV.